These 10 T cell receptor beta chains share one sample of origin, sequenced in a study of control samples from healthy donors and cancer patients. This table comes from immunoSEQ multiplex PCR, and its TCRdb copy is limited to in-frame clones, with some not included. This sample carries around 150,000 clones, about 95% of them seen once, and the ten largest clones take around 15%. Sequencing input: PBMCs. The receptors were sampled from a man in his sixties with colorectal cancer.

The chain combines TRBV30 with TRBJ2-1; TRBD1 matches 8 bases. Germline CDR1 reads GTSNPN; CDR2 reads SVGIG (reference sequence). V dropped 2 bases and J dropped 1; count of bases not matched to a gene: 4. The CDR3 consists of 15 residues. The CDR3 region has the DNA TGTGCCTGGAGTACAGGACAGGGTTCCTACAATGAGCAGTTCTTC. As protein: CAWSTGQGSYNEQFF.

The chain recombines TRBV11-2 with TRBJ2-6; no definite D call. The germline gives CDR1 SGHAT, CDR2 FQNNGV. The V gene lost 4 bases and the J gene lost 0 bases, with 4 bases spanning the gap. The CDR3 is 14 amino acids. This CDR3 reads CASSSISGANVLTF. In nucleotides, the CDR3 is TGTGCCAGCAGCTCAATCTCTGGGGCCAACGTCCTGACTTTC.

This clone was picked up one time. The CDR3 nucleotides read TGTGCCAGCGGCTCGGGACAGAGCACTGAAGCTTTCTTT. Translation gives CASGSGQSTEAFF. V gene TRBV6-6 combines with J gene TRBJ1-1; 7 positions agree with TRBD1. V trimming: 8 bases; J trimming: 4 bases; junction bases outside the gene matches: 7. CDR3 size: 13 residues. The germline CDR1 and CDR2 sequences are MNHNY and SVGAGI (reference sequence).

The chain is built from TRBV7-9 and TRBJ2-3; 9 nucleotides line up with TRBD2. V was pared by 6 bases and J by 2 bases, with 6 bases of the junction left unmatched. Germline-derived CDR1 and CDR2 are SEHNR and FQNEAQ (reference sequence). CDR3 size: 15 residues. The CDR3 DNA reads as TGTGCCAGCAGTCAGAGCGGGGGGCCCACAGATACGCAGTATTTT. Amino acids: CASSQSGGPTDTQYF.

This chain links TRBV19 with TRBJ1-1, with D perhaps TRBD1 (5 bases). The V and J ends lost 7 bases and 4 bases respectively, with 16 bases between them. Germline V gene sequence: CDR1 LNHDA, CDR2 SQIVND (reference sequence). This CDR3 has 14 amino acids. The CDR3 loop reads CASKGTPRGTEAFF. The CDR3 nucleotides read TGTGCCAGTAAAGGGACCCCTAGGGGCACTGAAGCTTTCTTT.

The chain employs TRBV2 and TRBJ1-5, with TRBD1 identical over 8 bases. The CDR3 consists of 13 residues. The V and J ends lost 7 bases and 9 bases, in that order; junction bases with no gene match: 8. Per germline, CDR1 SNHLY and CDR2 FYNNEI. CDR3 in DNA: TGTGCCAGCAACCCGGACAGGGTCCCGCCCCAGCATTTT. Translating it yields CASNPDRVPPQHF.

The CDR3 loop reads CASSREGNQPQHF. The CDR3 nucleotides read TGCGCCAGCAGCCGGGAGGGCAATCAGCCCCAGCATTTT. The gene calls are TRBV5-1 and TRBJ1-5; D remains unclear. The CDR3 extends over 13 amino acids. Germline values: CDR1 SGHRS, CDR2 YFSETQ. The V end lost 4 bases, the J end lost 2 bases, and 7 bases lay between the germline ends. Full variable domain (remainder filled in from reference TRBV5-1 and TRBJ1-5): KAGVTQTPRYLIKTRGQQVTLSCSPISGHRSVSWYQQTPGQGLQFLFEYFSETQRNKGNFPGRFSGRQFSNSRSEMNVSTLELGDSALYLCASSREGNQPQHFGDGTRLSIL.

The genes are TRBV9 and TRBJ1-3, with D hard to call. Germline V gene sequence: CDR1 SGDLS, CDR2 YYNGEE. The CDR3 is 14 amino acids. Deletions cut 0 bases from V and 0 bases from J, with 4 bases between. The CDR3 region has the DNA TGTGCCAGCAGCGTAGACACCTCTGGAAACACCATATATTTT. This sequence encodes CASSVDTSGNTIYF. The variable domain in full, completed from reference TRBV9 and TRBJ1-3, reads DSGVTQTPKHLITATGQRVTLRCSPRSGDLSVYWYQQSLDQGLQFLIQYYNGEERAKGNILERFSAQQFPDLHSELNLSSLELGDSALYFCASSVDTSGNTIYFGEGSWLTVV.

The genes are TRBV29-1 and TRBJ1-2, with 11 bases matching TRBD1. This CDR3 is 13 amino acids long. The trim removed 6 bases at V and 8 bases at J, leaving 8 bases unmatched. Looked up from germline, CDR1 is SQVTM and CDR2 is ANQGSEA. The CDR3 sequence: CSVTDRGQGGYTF. The CDR3, as DNA: TGCAGCGTCACGGACAGGGGGCAGGGCGGCTACACCTTC.

This chain connects TRBV6-5 to TRBJ2-1; D might be TRBD1 (6 bases). Germline CDR1 is MNHEY and CDR2 is SVGAGI. The CDR3 is made up of 15 amino acids. Trimming shortened V by 6 bases and J by 6 bases, and 18 bases separated the two germline ends. CDR3 loop: CASRAQGGWGNEQFF. The CDR3 nucleotides are TGTGCCAGCAGGGCACAGGGTGGGTGGGGCAATGAGCAGTTCTTC.